This T cell receptor beta chain is from a study of cytomegalovirus exposure and HLA in healthy donors. Regarding the study as a whole: The authors excluded some V segments, including TRBV6-2 and TRBV6-3, as indistinguishable. Investigators reported 164 TCR beta chains as tied to cytomegalovirus. A cluster of highly shared sequence variants was likely a sequencing artifact. A later analysis showed TCR association rates differing by HLA locus, peaking at DRB1 and lowest at HLA-C.

Concerning this clone: Its antigen remains unidentified.

The germline gives CDR1 MNHEY, CDR2 SMNVEV (reference sequence). The CDR3 is 15 residues long. J gave up 2 bases and V 9 bases, and 5 bases lay outside the gene matches. The PCR ran on 60 Vbeta and 13 Jbeta primers. Only in-frame clones appear in the TCRdb table, and some are missing; sequencing was by immunoSEQ multiplex PCR. This repertoire shows 150,000 to 200,000 clones, more than 65% found once; its top ten account for about 6%. The specimen was PBMCs. The receptor was derived from a woman aged 30 to 39 in good health and CMV-seropositive. The chain has TRBV27 and TRBJ2-1, with 12 bases lining up with TRBD2. This chain's CDR3 is CASTSGRPPYNEQFF. The CDR3, as DNA: TGTGCCAGTACTAGCGGGAGGCCCCCCTACAATGAGCAGTTCTTC.